The 7 T cell receptor beta chains in this list originate from one sample, sequenced in a study of shared clonotypes between healthy human individuals. Selected positively for CCR7 and CD45RO-negative, naive CD8 cells excluded terminally differentiated effector memory CD45RA+ cells. The method was immunoSEQ multiplex PCR; TCRdb's version includes in-frame clones alone and lacks a portion of them. Of around 620,000 clones detected, about 95% appear once; the ten largest clones hold approximately 0.11%. Sequencing was carried out using naive CD8+ T cells sorted from blood. The receptors were sampled from a woman aged 25 to 39 in good health.

The rearrangement links TRBV28 to TRBJ2-2; D may match TRBD1 or TRBD2 (5 bases each). Looked up from germline, CDR1 is MDHEN and CDR2 is SYDVKM. The CDR3 has 12 amino acids. Trimming stripped 6 bases from V and 8 bases from J, with 10 bases between. CDR3 in amino acids: CASRFGTGELFF. Written as DNA, the CDR3 is TGTGCCAGCAGATTTGGGACGGGGGAGCTGTTTTTT.

V and J are TRBV19 and TRBJ1-2, with D hard to call. The germline V and J ends were trimmed by 7 bases and 4 bases, with 10 bases remaining between them. Germline CDR1 and CDR2: LNHDA and SQIVND (reference sequence). This CDR3 comprises 12 residues. The DNA for the CDR3 is TGTGCCAGTATGGGCGTCGGCTATGGCTACACCTTC. It specifies CASMGVGYGYTF.

V is TRBV29-1 and J is TRBJ2-7, with D hard to call. V was shortened by 5 bases and J by 6 bases, with 8 bases between the two germline ends. CDR3 length: 10 residues. The V gene's germline CDR1 is SQVTM and CDR2 ANQGSEA. The CDR3 sequence is CSVQLVEQYF. The CDR3 coding sequence is TGCAGCGTTCAGTTAGTCGAGCAGTACTTC.

The chain couples TRBV27 to TRBJ2-5; tentative D call: TRBD2 (6 bases). The germline gives CDR1 MNHEY, CDR2 SMNVEV (reference sequence). The CDR3 totals 15 residues. V was pared by 3 bases and J by 1 base, with 12 bases between. The CDR3 DNA reads as TGTGCCAGCAGTTTCGCCGGGACTTTCCAAGAGACCCAGTACTTC. Its translation: CASSFAGTFQETQYF.

The rearrangement links TRBV2 to TRBJ1-2; possible D gene TRBD1, 5 bases. The germline V and J ends were trimmed by 2 bases and 0 bases, with 13 bases remaining between them. Germline V CDR1 and CDR2: SNHLY, FYNNEI. This CDR3 comprises 16 residues. The CDR3 region is CASSERGPGSNYGYTF. Here the CDR3 DNA reads TGTGCCAGCAGTGAAAGGGGTCCAGGTTCTAACTATGGCTACACCTTC.

This chain links TRBV18 with TRBJ2-7, with D perhaps matching TRBD1 (6 bases). Trimming pared 3 bases from V and 2 bases from J, leaving 11 bases between. The CDR3 is made up of 14 amino acids. In germline, CDR1 is KGHSH, CDR2 LQKENI. CDR3 in DNA: TGTGCCAGCTCACCGGGGGCATCCACCTACGAGCAGTACTTC. Translated: CASSPGASTYEQYF.

The J gene is TRBJ1-2, the V gene TRBV28, with D possibly matching TRBD1 (6 bases). Per germline, CDR1 MDHEN and CDR2 SYDVKM. This CDR3 spans 17 amino acids. V was cut by 5 bases and J by 5 bases, with 24 bases left in between. CDR3 residues: CASSLGTHGPKSYGYTF. CDR3 nucleotides: TGTGCCAGCAGTCTCGGGACACATGGCCCCAAGAGTTATGGCTACACCTTC.